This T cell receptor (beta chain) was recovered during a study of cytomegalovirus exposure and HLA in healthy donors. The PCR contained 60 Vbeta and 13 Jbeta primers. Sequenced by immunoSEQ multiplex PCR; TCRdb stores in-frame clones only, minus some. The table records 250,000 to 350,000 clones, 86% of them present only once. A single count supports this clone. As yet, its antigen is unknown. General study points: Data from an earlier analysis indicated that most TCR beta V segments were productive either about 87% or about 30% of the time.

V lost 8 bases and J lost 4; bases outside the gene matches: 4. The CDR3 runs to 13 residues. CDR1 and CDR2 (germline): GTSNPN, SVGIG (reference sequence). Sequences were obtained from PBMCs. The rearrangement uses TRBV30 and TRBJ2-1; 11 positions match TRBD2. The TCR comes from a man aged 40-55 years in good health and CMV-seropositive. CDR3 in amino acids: CAKGTSGYNEQFF. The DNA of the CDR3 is TGTGCCAAAGGGACTAGCGGATACAATGAGCAGTTCTTC.